This T cell receptor beta chain was recorded in a study of immune evolution from preneoplasia to lung adenocarcinoma. The method was immunoSEQ multiplex PCR; TCRdb's version includes in-frame clones alone and lacks a portion of them. The repertoire holds about 5,000 clones, with 85% as singletons. Germline CDR1 reads SGHDT; CDR2 reads YYEEEE. V gave up 4 bases and J gave up 7 bases; unmatched junction bases: 15. The CDR3 has 16 amino acids. The specimen sequenced was FFPE adjacent normal lung tissue. The TCR originated in a donor older than 65 with lung adenocarcinoma. V usage is TRBV5-6 and J usage is TRBJ2-7, with 9 bases aligning to TRBD2. The CDR3 DNA is TGTGCCAGCAGCGTCAAGATTAGCGGGAGAAGGGGAGAGCAGTACTTC. This translates into CASSVKISGRRGEQYF.